This T cell receptor (beta chain) was recorded in a study of CD8+CD57+ T cells in acquired aplastic anemia. Study context: Recorded DNA amounts for sorted CD4+ and CD8+ cells had an average of approximately 2.9 ug.

The CDR3 has 13 residues. CDR1 is SNHLY, CDR2 FYNNEI, per germline. V lost 6 bases to trimming and J lost 1 base, with 7 bases between them. Overall study findings and caveats: Around 27 CD8+ CDR3 sequences occurred in both the patients and the controls. Any difference that existed in CD8+ Simpson's diversity between patients and controls was not significant.

This clonotype was recorded once. What it binds is not known. Template material for TCR beta VDJ and CDR3 profiling consisted of genomic DNA. TCRdb reanalysed the reads using MiXCR and keeps one entry per CDR3 protein. The sample lists 150,000 to 200,000 distinct CDR3 sequences, 64% occurring once. Sequenced: sorted CD4+, CD8+, or CD8+CD57+ T cells (not recorded which) from PBMCs. The clonotype was recovered from a human donor with severe aplastic anemia or a healthy control (not recorded which). The chain employs TRBV2 and TRBJ1-5; D is uncertain. DNA of the CDR3: TGTGCCAGCAGGTCAGACAGCAATCAGCCCCAGCATTTT. It specifies CASRSDSNQPQHF. Complete variable domain (other parts from reference TRBV2 and TRBJ1-5): EPEVTQTPSHQVTQMGQEVILRCVPISNHLYFYWYRQILGQKVEFLVSFYNNEISEKSEIFDDQFSVERPDGSNFTLKIRSTKLEDSAMYFCASRSDSNQPQHFGDGTRLSIL.